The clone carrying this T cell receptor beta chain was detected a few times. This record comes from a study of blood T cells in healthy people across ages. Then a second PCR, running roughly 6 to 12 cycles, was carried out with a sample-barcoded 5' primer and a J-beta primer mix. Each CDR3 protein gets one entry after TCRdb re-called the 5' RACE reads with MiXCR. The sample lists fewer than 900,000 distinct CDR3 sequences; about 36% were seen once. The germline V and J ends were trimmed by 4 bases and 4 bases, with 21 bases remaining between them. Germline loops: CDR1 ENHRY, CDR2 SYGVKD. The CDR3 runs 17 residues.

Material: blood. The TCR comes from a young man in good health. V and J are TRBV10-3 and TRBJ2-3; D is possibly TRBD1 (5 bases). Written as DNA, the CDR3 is TGTGCCATCAGTGCTGTCCCTCCCGATAGGGGCGCAGATACGCAGTATTTT. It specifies CAISAVPPDRGADTQYF.